The 17 T cell receptor beta chains listed next were all sequenced from one sample in a study of cytomegalovirus exposure and HLA in healthy donors. The PCR used 60 Vbeta and 13 Jbeta primers. Repertoires were generated with immunoSEQ multiplex PCR, while TCRdb's copy carries only in-frame clones and drops some. The table has 150,000 to 200,000 clones, over 80% seen once. What was sequenced was PBMCs. All receptors come from a girl between 10 and 17 years old in good health and CMV-seropositive.

This sequence joins TRBV2 and TRBJ2-5; TRBD1 matches 9 bases. This CDR3 region has 14 residues. Trimming cost V 6 bases and J 4 bases; bases outside gene matches: 6. Germline assignment: CDR1 SNHLY and CDR2 FYNNEI. The CDR3 region has the DNA TGTGCCAGCAGGGCCACAGGGGGCGCAGAGACCCAGTACTTC. Amino acids: CASRATGGAETQYF.

The rearrangement joins TRBV6-1 to TRBJ1-2, with D perhaps TRBD1 (5 bases). This CDR3 region has 15 residues. The germline gives CDR1 MNHNS, CDR2 SASEGT. With 1 base removed from V and 2 bases from J, the gap between germline ends came to 11 bases. The CDR3 is CASSEEAGRNYGYTF. CDR3 nucleotide sequence: TGTGCCAGCAGTGAAGAAGCGGGGCGAAACTATGGCTACACCTTC.

V usage is TRBV28 and J usage is TRBJ2-1, with 8 bases lining up with TRBD2. This CDR3 is built from 13 residues. Germline V gene lookup returns CDR1 MDHEN and CDR2 SYDVKM. V lost 3 bases, J lost 15 bases, and 10 bases stayed unmatched. The CDR3: CASSFVGLATRFF. CDR3 sequence (DNA): TGTGCCAGCAGTTTCGTAGGACTAGCAACTAGGTTCTTC. The complete variable domain, with remaining parts taken from reference TRBV28 and TRBJ2-1, reads DVKVTQSSRYLVKRTGEKVFLECVQDMDHENMFWYRQDPGLGLRLIYFSYDVKMKEKGDIPEGYSVSREKKERFSLILESASTNQTSMYLCASSFVGLATRFFGPGTRLTVL.

As DNA, the CDR3 is TGTGCCAGCTCGCACGCCGCAGGGGGCGTCGGCTACACCTTC. Its translation: CASSHAAGGVGYTF. The V call is TRBV6-1, the J call TRBJ1-2; 8 bases line up with TRBD1. CDR3 length: 14 residues. Trimming removed 8 bases from V and 8 bases from J; junction bases left unmatched: 13. CDR1 and CDR2 (germline): MNHNS, SASEGT.

The chain joins TRBV2 to TRBJ2-7, with 13 bases matching TRBD2. The CDR3 totals 18 residues. With V trimmed by 7 bases and J by 4 bases, 16 bases remained unmatched. The germline gives CDR1 SNHLY, CDR2 FYNNEI. The CDR3 is CASKMILRTSGSGYEQYF. CDR3 nucleotide sequence: TGTGCCAGCAAGATGATACTAAGGACTAGCGGGAGCGGTTACGAGCAGTACTTC.

The chain combines TRBV5-1 with TRBJ2-7; 7 nucleotides agree with TRBD1. This CDR3 region has 17 residues. Germline V gene data show CDR1 as SGHRS and CDR2 as YFSETQ. V lost 0 bases to trimming and J lost 0 bases; unmatched junction nucleotides: 9. CDR3 nucleotide sequence: TGCGCCAGCAGCTTGGGGGGGTTGGGGGACAGCTCCTACGAGCAGTACTTC. It translates to CASSLGGLGDSSYEQYF. The entire variable domain, with the rest obtained from reference TRBV5-1 and TRBJ2-7, is as follows: KAGVTQTPRYLIKTRGQQVTLSCSPISGHRSVSWYQQTPGQGLQFLFEYFSETQRNKGNFPGRFSGRQFSNSRSEMNVSTLELGDSALYLCASSLGGLGDSSYEQYFGPGTRLTVT.

A word on this clone: The same CDR3 arises from other DNA sequences in this sample as well. The chain combines TRBV5-4 with TRBJ2-1; 14 bases map to TRBD2. From germline, CDR1 is SGHNT and CDR2 YYREEE (reference sequence). V was pared by 4 bases and J by 7 bases, with 13 bases of the junction left unmatched. The CDR3 loop spans 18 amino acids. The CDR3 region has the DNA TGTGCCAGCAGCCCCCAGACTAGCGGGGGGGCCTCTCGAAATGAGCAGTTCTTC. Its protein product is CASSPQTSGGASRNEQFF.

The chain employs TRBV2 and TRBJ2-5, with D possibly matching TRBD1 (6 bases). The CDR3 spans 14 residues. Trimming pared 1 base from V and 5 bases from J, leaving 11 bases between. CDR1 is SNHLY, CDR2 FYNNEI, per germline. In DNA, the CDR3 is TGTGCCAGCAGTGAAGAGATGAGGGGGGAGACCCAGTACTTC. Protein product: CASSEEMRGETQYF.

This chain joins TRBV10-3 and TRBJ1-5; D perhaps matches TRBD1 (6 bases). There are 14 residues in the CDR3. Trimming removed 4 bases from V and 4 bases from J, with 11 bases in between. Germline CDR1 reads ENHRY; CDR2 reads SYGVKD. Here the CDR3 reads CAISGTARNQPQHF. DNA for the CDR3: TGTGCCATCAGTGGGACAGCGAGAAATCAGCCCCAGCATTTT.

The chain links TRBV4-1 to TRBJ2-7, with a possible D match to TRBD1 (6 bases). The CDR3 sequence is 14 residues long. Trimming stripped 4 bases from V and 0 bases from J, with 10 bases between. The germline gives CDR1 MGHRA, CDR2 YSYEKL. The CDR3 region is CASSPEQGSYEQYF. DNA of the CDR3: TGCGCCAGCAGCCCTGAACAGGGCTCCTACGAGCAGTACTTC.

This chain connects TRBV28 to TRBJ2-2, with unresolved D. Germline V gives CDR1 MDHEN, CDR2 SYDVKM. Trimming pared 7 bases from V and 0 bases from J, leaving 21 bases between. The length of the CDR3 is 18 residues. Written as DNA, the CDR3 is TGTGCCAGCAAGACTTCCCGGGTGCTAACTGCGAACACCGGGGAGCTGTTTTTT. Translated, it gives CASKTSRVLTANTGELFF. Full variable domain (missing parts from reference TRBV28 and TRBJ2-2): DVKVTQSSRYLVKRTGEKVFLECVQDMDHENMFWYRQDPGLGLRLIYFSYDVKMKEKGDIPEGYSVSREKKERFSLILESASTNQTSMYLCASKTSRVLTANTGELFFGEGSRLTVL.

This clone appeared a few times. The chain carries TRBV27 and TRBJ1-1, with a possible D match to TRBD1 (6 bases). Trimming took off 5 bases at V and 0 bases at J, with 16 bases between the two ends. The CDR3 totals 16 residues. Germline V gene data show CDR1 as MNHEY and CDR2 as SMNVEV (reference sequence). The CDR3, as DNA: TGTGCCAGCAGTGTGGAGACAGGTACAATGAACACTGAAGCTTTCTTT. Its translation: CASSVETGTMNTEAFF.

This clone has just one count. This chain links TRBV30 with TRBJ2-1; unclear D gene. Germline CDR1 reads GTSNPN; CDR2 reads SVGIG (reference sequence). Trimming left V 4 bases short and J 6 bases short, with 7 bases between. CDR3 length: 11 amino acids. The CDR3 is CAWTSTNEQFF. The CDR3, as DNA: TGTGCCTGGACTAGTACCAATGAGCAGTTCTTC.

The chain carries TRBV18 and TRBJ2-7; 9 bases are shared with TRBD1. With V trimmed by 7 bases and J by 0 bases, 1 base remained unmatched. The germline CDR1 and CDR2 sequences are KGHSH and LQKENI. This CDR3 region has 13 residues. The CDR3 DNA follows: TGTGCCAGCTTGACAGGGGGCTCCTACGAGCAGTACTTC. Protein: CASLTGGSYEQYF.

The V call is TRBV6-6, the J call TRBJ2-5; TRBD2 might be the D (6 bases). The CDR3 runs to 12 residues. The V end lost 8 bases, the J end lost 5 bases, and 12 bases lay between the germline ends. Looked up from germline, CDR1 is MNHNY and CDR2 is SVGAGI (reference sequence). The CDR3 DNA reads TGTGCCAGCGGGGACTCCGGGGAGACCCAGTACTTC. This codes for CASGDSGETQYF.

Worth noting for this clone: A read error may account for a junction end that differs from germline. The same CDR3 arises from other DNA sequences in this sample as well. This chain links TRBV7-2 with TRBJ1-1; D is uncertain. CDR1 is SGHTA, CDR2 FQGNSA, per germline. CDR3 length: 14 residues. The CDR3 DNA follows: TGTGCCAGCAGCGCGAGTCCCGGGTACACTGAAGCCTTCTTT. It yields the protein CASSASPGYTEAFF.

V gene TRBV18 combines with J gene TRBJ2-5, with D perhaps matching TRBD2 (6 bases). The CDR3 length is 13 residues. CDR1 is KGHSH, CDR2 LQKENI, per germline. V dropped 2 bases and J dropped 4 bases, with 8 bases sitting between them. CDR3 DNA: TGTGCCAGCTCACCAGCAGCGGGAGAGACCCAGTACTTC. Translated, it gives CASSPAAGETQYF. Supplemented by reference TRBV18 and TRBJ2-5, the full variable domain reads NAGVMQNPRHLVRRRGQEARLRCSPMKGHSHVYWYRQLPEEGLKFMVYLQKENIIDESGMPKERFSAEFPKEGPSILRIQQVVRGDSAAYFCASSPAAGETQYFGPGTRLLVL.